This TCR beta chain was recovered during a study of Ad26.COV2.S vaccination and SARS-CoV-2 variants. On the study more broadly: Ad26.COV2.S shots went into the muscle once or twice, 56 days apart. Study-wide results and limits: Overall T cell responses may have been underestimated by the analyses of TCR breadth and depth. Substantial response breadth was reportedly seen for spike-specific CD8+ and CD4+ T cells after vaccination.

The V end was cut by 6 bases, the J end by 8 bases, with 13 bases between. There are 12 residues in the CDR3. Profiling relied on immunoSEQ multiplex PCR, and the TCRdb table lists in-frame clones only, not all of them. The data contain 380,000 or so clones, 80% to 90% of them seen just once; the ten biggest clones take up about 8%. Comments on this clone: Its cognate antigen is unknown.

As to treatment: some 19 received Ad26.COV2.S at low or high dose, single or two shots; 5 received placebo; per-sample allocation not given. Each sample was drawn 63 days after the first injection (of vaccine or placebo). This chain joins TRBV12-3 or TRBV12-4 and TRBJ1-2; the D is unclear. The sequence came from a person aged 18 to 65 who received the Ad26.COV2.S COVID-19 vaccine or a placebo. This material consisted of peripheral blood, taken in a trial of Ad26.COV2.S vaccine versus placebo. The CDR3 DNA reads TGTGCCAGCAGCCGGACCATCCCGGGCTACACCTTC. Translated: CASSRTIPGYTF.